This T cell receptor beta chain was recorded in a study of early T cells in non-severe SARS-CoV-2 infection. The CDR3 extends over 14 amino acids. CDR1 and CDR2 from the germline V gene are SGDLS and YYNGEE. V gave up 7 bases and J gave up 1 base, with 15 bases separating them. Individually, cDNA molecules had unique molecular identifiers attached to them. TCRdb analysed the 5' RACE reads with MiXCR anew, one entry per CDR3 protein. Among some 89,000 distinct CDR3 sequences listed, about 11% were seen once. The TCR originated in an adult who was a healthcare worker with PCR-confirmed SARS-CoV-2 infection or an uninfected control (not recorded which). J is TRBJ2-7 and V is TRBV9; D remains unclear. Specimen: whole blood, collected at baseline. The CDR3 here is CASGLRPESYEQYF. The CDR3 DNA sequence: TGTGCCAGCGGCCTTCGGCCTGAGTCCTACGAGCAGTACTTC.